This T cell receptor (beta chain) was recovered during a study of blood T cell repertoires in COVID-19. Germline V gene lookup returns CDR1 MDHEN and CDR2 SYDVKM. Trimming took 2 bases from V and 0 from J, leaving 13 bases between them. The CDR3 consists of 17 residues. This clone is deemed medium-sized. In the original analysis: Reference gene primer amplification in the assay estimated nucleated cell counts. Some clones are missing from TCRdb's copy, which holds only in-frame ones; the method was immunoSEQ multiplex PCR. V and J calls and clone size are those listed in that table; D and trimming were worked out from the DNA. The table has over 150,000 clones, 70% to 90% seen once.

Specimen: peripheral blood. The TCR comes from a man between 65 and 80 years old with active or convalescent COVID-19. This chain joins TRBV28 and TRBJ1-4; D is ambiguous. The CDR3 DNA reads TGTGCCAGCAGTTTACGATCAGGCTCCGCAACTAATGAAAAACTGTTTTTT. It specifies CASSLRSGSATNEKLFF.